One and the same sample provided the 32 T cell receptor beta chains below, sequenced in a study of blood T cell repertoires in COVID-19. Only in-frame clones appear in the TCRdb table, and some are missing; sequencing was by immunoSEQ multiplex PCR. The sample holds 250,000 to 350,000 clones; roughly 87% are singletons and the top ten take around 2.1%. The sequencing input was peripheral blood. Receptors were obtained from a man younger than 35 with active or convalescent COVID-19.

This clone showed up just once. CDR3 loop: CASRGGYSGNTIYF. The CDR3 coding sequence is TGTGCCAGCAGGGGGGGGTACTCTGGAAACACCATATATTTT. The chain carries TRBV28 and TRBJ1-3, with D perhaps matching TRBD1 (5 bases). The germline V and J ends were trimmed by 6 bases and 0 bases, with 9 bases remaining between them. The germline gives CDR1 MDHEN, CDR2 SYDVKM. This CDR3 spans 14 amino acids.

This chain joins TRBV25-1 and TRBJ2-2; the D gene is possibly TRBD2 (5 bases). Germline CDR1 is MGHDK and CDR2 is SYGVNS. This CDR3 region has 14 residues. V shed 5 bases and J shed 6 bases, with 13 bases lying between them. The CDR3 DNA reads TGTGCCAGCAGTCAAGCGGCCCACGCCGGGGAGCTGTTTTTT. It specifies CASSQAAHAGELFF.

The V gene is TRBV5-1, the J gene TRBJ1-2; a weak D match, TRBD1 (6 bases). Deletions cut 0 bases from V and 7 bases from J, with 16 bases between. CDR3 length equals 15 residues. Per the germline V gene, CDR1 is SGHRS and CDR2 is YFSETQ. The CDR3 nucleotides are TGCGCCAGCAGCTTGGTTAGGGGGAGTCGGAGTGGCTACACCTTC. It yields the protein CASSLVRGSRSGYTF.

V usage is TRBV19 and J usage is TRBJ1-5, with D uncertain. CDR1 is LNHDA, CDR2 SQIVND, per germline (reference sequence). V shed 4 bases and J shed 4 bases, with 14 bases lying between them. CDR3 size: 15 residues. The CDR3 is CASSRTPFANQPQHF. The CDR3 DNA reads TGTGCCAGTAGTAGAACTCCATTCGCTAATCAGCCCCAGCATTTT.

The chain combines TRBV2 with TRBJ2-1, with 7 positions matching TRBD1. The CDR3 has 14 residues. Germline CDR1 SNHLY, CDR2 FYNNEI. With 6 bases clipped from V and 0 bases from J, the junction kept 2 bases outside the gene matches. The CDR3 here is CASSRGSSYNEQFF. The CDR3 coding sequence is TGTGCCAGCAGCAGGGGGAGCTCCTACAATGAGCAGTTCTTC.

This clone appeared a single time. The V and J genes are TRBV10-1 and TRBJ2-5; maybe TRBD1 (6 bases). CDR3 length: 13 amino acids. V was cut by 3 bases and J by 5 bases, with 10 bases left in between. Germline lookup yields CDR1 WNHNN and CDR2 SYGVQD (reference sequence). The CDR3 loop is CASSDGQMETQYF. The CDR3 DNA follows: TGCGCCAGCAGTGACGGACAGATGGAGACCCAGTACTTC.

The J gene is TRBJ1-4, the V gene TRBV6-5, with unresolved D. V was cut by 8 bases and J by 10 bases, with 14 bases left in between. This CDR3 contains 12 residues. CDR1 and CDR2 from the germline V gene are MNHEY and SVGAGI. CDR3 in DNA: TGTGCCAGCTTGGGTCCCGAGGGAAAACTGTTTTTT. This translates into CASLGPEGKLFF.

This chain connects TRBV7-2 to TRBJ2-4; weak D call: TRBD2 (6 bases). V dropped 4 bases and J dropped 6 bases, with 16 bases sitting between them. The CDR3 is 15 amino acids. CDR1 is SGHTA, CDR2 FQGNSA, per germline. The DNA of the CDR3 is TGTGCCAGCAGCTCCAATGGCGGGGCCGGAAACATTCAGTACTTC. It encodes CASSSNGGAGNIQYF.

The genes are TRBV15 and TRBJ1-5; TRBD1 matches 9 bases. The V segment lost 1 base and the J segment 5 bases; nucleotides outside the gene matches: 6. CDR3 length: 16 residues. Germline V CDR1 and CDR2: LNHNV, YYDKDF (reference sequence). This CDR3 reads CATSRARDRVDQPQHF. CDR3 sequence (DNA): TGTGCCACCAGCAGAGCCCGGGACAGGGTGGATCAGCCCCAGCATTTT.

This chain joins TRBV4-1 and TRBJ2-7, with 7 bases that match TRBD1. Germline V gene sequence: CDR1 MGHRA, CDR2 YSYEKL. This CDR3 comprises 16 residues. The trim removed 5 bases at V and 2 bases at J, leaving 12 bases unmatched. The CDR3 DNA reads as TGCGCCAGCAGCAAAGGGTTACAGGGGCCACCCTACGAGCAGTACTTC. Amino acids: CASSKGLQGPPYEQYF.

The chain carries TRBV6-4 and TRBJ2-3, with 9 bases identical to TRBD2. V lost 0 bases, J lost 5 bases, and 3 bases stayed unmatched. Per germline, CDR1 MRHNA and CDR2 SNTAGT. The CDR3 is 15 amino acids. The CDR3 loop reads CASSDSAGGLDTQYF. The CDR3 bases are TGTGCCAGCAGTGACTCGGCGGGAGGGCTAGATACGCAGTATTTT.

V is TRBV13 and J is TRBJ2-7; D is unclear. The V gene's germline CDR1 is PRHDT and CDR2 FYEKMQ (reference sequence). The CDR3 sequence is 14 residues long. The V gene lost 6 bases and the J gene lost 3 bases, with 15 bases spanning the gap. The CDR3 DNA reads TGTGCCAGCAGTGCCCTGGGCTCCCGCTACGAGCAGTACTTC. Translation gives CASSALGSRYEQYF.

CDR3 DNA sequence: TGTGCCAGCAGCTCGGGGGGGCTAGATCAAGTTACGCAGTATTTT. Translation: CASSSGGLDQVTQYF. J is TRBJ2-3 and V is TRBV7-3, with 8 bases aligning to TRBD2. The V gene end was trimmed by 4 bases and the J gene end by 8 bases; junction bases not matched to a gene: 11. CDR3 length equals 15 residues. Per germline, CDR1 SGHTA and CDR2 FQGTGA.

This clone was counted only a few times. The chain links TRBV10-2 to TRBJ2-3, with 7 bases aligning to TRBD1. The trim removed 6 bases at V and 6 bases at J, leaving 12 bases unmatched. The CDR3 runs to 15 residues. Germline CDR1 and CDR2: WSHSY and SAAADI. The CDR3 coding sequence is TGCGCCAGCAGGGAGGTGGCAGGGGGTGGTGATACGCAGTATTTT. This codes for CASREVAGGGDTQYF.

The V and J genes are TRBV27 and TRBJ1-1, with 7 positions matching TRBD1. Per germline, CDR1 MNHEY and CDR2 SMNVEV (reference sequence). J lost 5 bases, V lost 8 bases, and 8 bases had no gene match. The length of the CDR3 is 13 residues. CDR3: CASGLDRATEAFF. The CDR3 coding sequence is TGTGCCAGCGGCCTCGACAGGGCAACTGAAGCTTTCTTT.

This clone was observed once. The V call is TRBV29-1, the J call TRBJ1-2; TRBD1 matches 10 bases. With 5 bases clipped from V and 4 bases from J, the junction kept 4 bases outside the gene matches. Germline values: CDR1 SQVTM, CDR2 ANQGSEA. The CDR3 consists of 13 residues. CDR3 amino acids: CSVRQGAGYGYTF. The CDR3, as DNA: TGCAGCGTTAGACAGGGGGCTGGCTATGGCTACACCTTC.

The rearrangement joins TRBV5-1 to TRBJ1-6; a weak D match, TRBD1 (5 bases). CDR3 length equals 14 residues. V was cut by 4 bases and J by 7 bases, with 12 bases left in between. The germline V gene has CDR1 SGHRS and CDR2 YFSETQ. CDR3 DNA sequence: TGCGCCAGCAGCATGGGGCGGGAAAATTCACCCCTCCACTTT. The encoded protein is CASSMGRENSPLHF.

The gene calls are TRBV2 and TRBJ1-2; D not certain. CDR1 and CDR2 from the germline V gene are SNHLY and FYNNEI. The CDR3 spans 13 residues. The V end lost 6 bases, the J end lost 14 bases, and 22 bases lay between the germline ends. CDR3 amino acids: CASSMGDGGVGTF. The CDR3 DNA reads as TGTGCCAGCAGCATGGGAGACGGTGGGGTGGGGACCTTC.

The chain combines TRBV28 with TRBJ2-3, with TRBD1 identical over 9 bases. The J segment lost 0 bases and the V segment lost 2 bases, leaving 3 bases of the junction unmatched. Germline values: CDR1 MDHEN, CDR2 SYDVKM. The CDR3 runs to 16 residues. CDR3 nucleotides: TGTGCCAGCAGTTTACCACAGGGGGCGAGCACAGATACGCAGTATTTT. It is translated as CASSLPQGASTDTQYF.

This clone appeared once. The V call is TRBV28, the J call TRBJ2-7, with a tentative D call TRBD1 (5 bases). V was trimmed by 4 bases and J by 4 bases, leaving 17 bases between them. The CDR3 runs to 15 residues. The germline CDR1 and CDR2 sequences are MDHEN and SYDVKM. CDR3 protein: CASSSPPKGAYEQYF. CDR3 in DNA: TGTGCCAGCAGTTCACCGCCAAAAGGGGCATACGAGCAGTACTTC.

V usage is TRBV5-8 and J usage is TRBJ1-5; 9 bases agree with TRBD1. Germline V CDR1 and CDR2: SGHTS, YDEGEE. This CDR3 comprises 16 residues. J gave up 4 bases and V 0 bases, and 5 bases lay outside the gene matches. CDR3 coding DNA: TGTGCCAGCAGCTTGGGGGACAGGGTAAATAATCAGCCCCAGCATTTT. This encodes CASSLGDRVNNQPQHF. The full variable domain, in which reference TRBV5-8 and TRBJ1-5 provide the parts outside the CDR3, is EAGVTQSPTHLIKTRGQQATLRCSPISGHTSVYWYQQALGLGLQFLLWYDEGEERNRGNFPPRFSGRQFPNYSSELNVNALELEDSALYLCASSLGDRVNNQPQHFGDGTRLSIL.

This clone was seen more than once but under ten times. The chain links TRBV12-5 to TRBJ1-2, with D perhaps TRBD1 (6 bases). Per the germline V gene, CDR1 is LGHNT and CDR2 is FRNRAP. The CDR3 is made up of 13 amino acids. Trimming shortened V by 2 bases and J by 11 bases, and 15 bases separated the two germline ends. The CDR3 protein is CASGLWSSGVYTF. For the CDR3, the DNA is TGTGCTAGTGGTTTGTGGTCTTCAGGGGTTTACACCTTC.

About this clone itself: Other DNA sequences in the sample encode the same CDR3. The J gene is TRBJ2-7, the V gene TRBV11-2; 11 bases are a match to TRBD1. Looked up from germline, CDR1 is SGHAT and CDR2 is FQNNGV. V shed 4 bases and J 4 bases; nucleotides not matched to a gene: 3. CDR3 length equals 14 residues. CDR3 nucleotide sequence: TGTGCCAGCAGCTCCCGGGACAGGGGGTACGAGCAGTACTTC. Translated, it gives CASSSRDRGYEQYF.

This sequence joins TRBV15 and TRBJ2-7; TRBD1 agrees at 9 bases. Germline values: CDR1 LNHNV, CDR2 YYDKDF (reference sequence). The CDR3 is 14 amino acids. V dropped 3 bases and J dropped 6; count of bases not matched to a gene: 6. In DNA, the CDR3 is TGTGCCACCAGCAGCCCGGGACAGGGCAGCGAGCAGTACTTC. Encoded protein: CATSSPGQGSEQYF.

In nucleotides, the CDR3 is TGTGCCAGCAGTTACTCGTGGCAGGGGAATGAAGCTTTCTTT. It yields the protein CASSYSWQGNEAFF. The chain joins TRBV6-2 or TRBV6-3 to TRBJ1-1; perhaps TRBD1 as D (6 bases). Trimming stripped 0 bases from V and 7 bases from J, with 12 bases between. CDR3 length equals 14 residues. CDR1 is MNHEY and CDR2 is SVGEGT in the germline V gene.

The chain carries TRBV3-1 (or the pseudogene TRBV3-2) and TRBJ2-1; 10 positions agree with TRBD2. CDR3 length: 15 amino acids. Losses at the gene ends were 3 bases for V and 6 bases for J; bases not matched to a gene: 5. The germline CDR1 and CDR2 sequences are LGHDT and YNNKEL (reference sequence). CDR3 sequence: CASSHVAGGSNEQFF. CDR3 nucleotide sequence: TGTGCCAGCAGCCATGTAGCGGGAGGATCCAATGAGCAGTTCTTC.

The chain employs TRBV5-5 and TRBJ2-3; maybe TRBD2 (6 bases). Trimming took 2 bases from V and 0 from J, leaving 13 bases between them. The CDR3 has 16 amino acids. Germline V CDR1 and CDR2: SGHKS, YYEKEE (reference sequence). This CDR3 is CASSFLASPSTDTQYF. CDR3 bases: TGTGCCAGCAGCTTCCTAGCGTCACCTAGCACAGATACGCAGTATTTT.

The rearrangement uses TRBV5-1 and TRBJ2-7, with a tentative D call TRBD2 (6 bases). V lost 4 bases and J lost 7, with 18 bases in between. The CDR3 totals 14 residues. Per germline, CDR1 SGHRS and CDR2 YFSETQ. CDR3 protein: CASSPLGTPAEQYF. As DNA, the CDR3 is TGCGCCAGCAGCCCCTTAGGGACTCCAGCGGAGCAGTACTTC.

The rearrangement uses TRBV2 and TRBJ2-3; the D is unclear. The germline CDR1 and CDR2 sequences are SNHLY and FYNNEI. Trimming cost V 4 bases and J 1 base, with 12 bases left between them. The CDR3 totals 15 residues. The CDR3 reads CASSVFPRGTDTQYF. CDR3 sequence (DNA): TGTGCCAGCAGTGTTTTCCCCCGGGGCACAGATACGCAGTATTTT.

The gene calls are TRBV5-1 and TRBJ1-2, with D tentatively TRBD1 (5 bases). The germline V and J ends were trimmed by 4 bases and 8 bases, with 18 bases remaining between them. The CDR3 contains 14 residues. Per germline, CDR1 SGHRS and CDR2 YFSETQ. The CDR3 nucleotides read TGCGCCAGCAGCCCGACAGTGGGCTCTCGCGGCTACACCTTC. This translates into CASSPTVGSRGYTF.

The chain carries TRBV6-4 and TRBJ1-5; no definite D call. The V end lost 4 bases, the J end lost 2 bases, and 9 bases lay between the germline ends. The CDR3 consists of 14 residues. Germline assignment: CDR1 MRHNA and CDR2 SNTAGT. CDR3 residues: CASSASPGNQPQHF. The CDR3 DNA sequence: TGTGCCAGCAGTGCGTCCCCGGGCAATCAGCCCCAGCATTTT.

This clone was found many times. This chain joins TRBV6-6 and TRBJ1-3; 8 bases agree with TRBD1. The CDR3 is 13 residues long. V lost 6 bases to trimming and J lost 4 bases; unmatched junction nucleotides: 2. CDR1 is MNHNY and CDR2 is SVGAGI in the germline V gene (reference sequence). The CDR3 nucleotides are TGTGCCAGCAGGACAGGGGCGGGAAACACCATATATTTT. Protein sequence: CASRTGAGNTIYF.